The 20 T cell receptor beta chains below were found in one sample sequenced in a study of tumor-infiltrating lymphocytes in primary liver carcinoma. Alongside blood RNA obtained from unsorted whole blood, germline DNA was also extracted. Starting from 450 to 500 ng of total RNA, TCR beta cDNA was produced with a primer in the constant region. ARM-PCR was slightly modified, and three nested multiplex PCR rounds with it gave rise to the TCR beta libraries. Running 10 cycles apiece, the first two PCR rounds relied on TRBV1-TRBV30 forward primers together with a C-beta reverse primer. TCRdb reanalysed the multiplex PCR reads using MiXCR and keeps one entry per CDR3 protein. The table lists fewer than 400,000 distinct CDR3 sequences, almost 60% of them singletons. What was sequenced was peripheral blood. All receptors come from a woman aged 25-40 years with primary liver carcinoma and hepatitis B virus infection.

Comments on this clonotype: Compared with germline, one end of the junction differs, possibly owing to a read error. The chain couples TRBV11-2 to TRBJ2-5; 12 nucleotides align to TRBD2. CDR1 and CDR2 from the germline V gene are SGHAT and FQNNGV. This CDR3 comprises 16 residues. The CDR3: CASSKTSGSGMKTEYF. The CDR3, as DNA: TGTGCCAGCAGTAAGACTAGCGGGAGTGGTATGAAGACCGAGTACTTC.

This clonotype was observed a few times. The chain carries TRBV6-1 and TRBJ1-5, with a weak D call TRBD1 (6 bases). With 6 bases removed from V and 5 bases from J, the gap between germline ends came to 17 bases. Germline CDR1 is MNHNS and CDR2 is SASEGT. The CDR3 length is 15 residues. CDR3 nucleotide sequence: TGTGCCAGCAGGGAGGAGGGACAAAGGTATCAGCCCCAGCATTTT. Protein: CASREEGQRYQPQHF.

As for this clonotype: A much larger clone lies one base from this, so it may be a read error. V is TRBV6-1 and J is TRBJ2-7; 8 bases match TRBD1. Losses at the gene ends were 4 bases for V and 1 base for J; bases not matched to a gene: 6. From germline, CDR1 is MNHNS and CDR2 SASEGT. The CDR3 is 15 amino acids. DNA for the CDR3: TGTGCCAGCAGTGCCATAGACAGGGGTTCCTACGAGCAGTACTTC. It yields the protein CASSAIDRGSYEQYF.

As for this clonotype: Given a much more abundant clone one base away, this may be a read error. The CDR3, as DNA: TGTGCCAGCACTAAGTATTCCGGGACAGGGGTCATAAACGCTGAAGCTTTCTTT. It codes for CASTKYSGTGVINAEAFF. This chain connects TRBV7-8 to TRBJ1-1, with TRBD1 matching over 10 bases. J was trimmed by 6 bases and V by 7 bases; bases with no gene match: 20. Germline V gene data show CDR1 as SGHVS and CDR2 as FQNEAQ. CDR3 length: 18 amino acids.

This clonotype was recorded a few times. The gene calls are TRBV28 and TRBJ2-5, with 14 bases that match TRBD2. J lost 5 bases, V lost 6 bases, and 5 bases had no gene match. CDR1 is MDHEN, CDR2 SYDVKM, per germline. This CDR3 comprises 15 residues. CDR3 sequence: CASRLRTSGRETQYF. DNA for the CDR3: TGTGCCAGCAGGTTACGGACTAGCGGGAGGGAGACCCAGTACTTC.

The CDR3 bases are TGCGCCAGCAGCTTGGAGGGATCCTACGAGCAGTACTTC. It translates to CASSLEGSYEQYF. V and J are TRBV5-1 and TRBJ2-7; D is undetermined. Germline V gene lookup returns CDR1 SGHRS and CDR2 YFSETQ. The CDR3 has 13 amino acids. V lost 0 bases to trimming and J lost 1 base, with 5 bases between them.

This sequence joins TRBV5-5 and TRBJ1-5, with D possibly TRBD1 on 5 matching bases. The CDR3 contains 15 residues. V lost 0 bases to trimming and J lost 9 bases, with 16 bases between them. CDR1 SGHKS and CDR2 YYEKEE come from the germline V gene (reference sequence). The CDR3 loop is CASSLATGGYWPQHF. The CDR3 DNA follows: TGTGCCAGCAGCTTGGCCACGGGGGGGTACTGGCCCCAGCATTTT. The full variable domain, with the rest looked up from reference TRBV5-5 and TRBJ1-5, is DAGVTQSPTHLIKTRGQQVTLRCSPISGHKSVSWYQQVLGQGPQFIFQYYEKEERGRGNFPDRFSARQFPNYSSELNVNALLLGDSALYLCASSLATGGYWPQHFGDGTRLSIL.

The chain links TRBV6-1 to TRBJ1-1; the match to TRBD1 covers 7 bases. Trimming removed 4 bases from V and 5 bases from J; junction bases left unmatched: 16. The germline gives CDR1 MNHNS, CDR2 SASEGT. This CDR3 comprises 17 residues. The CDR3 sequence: CASSVGYRGGYRTEAFF. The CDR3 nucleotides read TGTGCCAGCAGTGTAGGGTACAGGGGAGGATATCGTACTGAAGCTTTCTTT.

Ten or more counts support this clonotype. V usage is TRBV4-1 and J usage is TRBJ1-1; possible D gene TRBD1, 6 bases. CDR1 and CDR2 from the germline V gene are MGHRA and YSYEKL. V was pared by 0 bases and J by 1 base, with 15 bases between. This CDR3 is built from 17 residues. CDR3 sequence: CASSQEGGGAQNTEAFF. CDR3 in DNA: TGCGCCAGCAGCCAAGAAGGGGGGGGAGCGCAGAACACTGAAGCTTTCTTT.

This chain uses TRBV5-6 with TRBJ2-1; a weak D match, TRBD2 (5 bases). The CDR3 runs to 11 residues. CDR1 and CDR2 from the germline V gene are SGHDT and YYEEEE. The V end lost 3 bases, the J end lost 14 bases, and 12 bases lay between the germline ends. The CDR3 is CASSSGRGEFF. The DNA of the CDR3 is TGTGCCAGCAGCTCGGGCCGGGGAGAGTTCTTC.

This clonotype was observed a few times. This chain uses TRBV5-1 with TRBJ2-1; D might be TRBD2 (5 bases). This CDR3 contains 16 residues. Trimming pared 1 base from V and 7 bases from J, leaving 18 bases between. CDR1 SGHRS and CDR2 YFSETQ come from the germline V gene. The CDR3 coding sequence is TGCGCCAGCAGCTTGAGTAGCGCGGCCCTGCGTAATGAGCAGTTCTTC. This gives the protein CASSLSSAALRNEQFF.

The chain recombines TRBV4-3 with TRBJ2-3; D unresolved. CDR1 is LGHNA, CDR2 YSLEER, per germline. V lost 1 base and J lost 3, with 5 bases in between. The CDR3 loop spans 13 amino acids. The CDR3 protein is CASSQVGTDTQYF. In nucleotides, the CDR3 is TGCGCCAGCAGCCAAGTCGGGACAGATACGCAGTATTTT.

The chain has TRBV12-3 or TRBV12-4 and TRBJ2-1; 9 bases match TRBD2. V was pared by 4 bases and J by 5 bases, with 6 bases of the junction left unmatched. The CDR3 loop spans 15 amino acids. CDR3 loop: CASSYSGSGDNEQFF. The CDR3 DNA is TGTGCCAGCAGTTATAGCGGGAGCGGGGACAATGAGCAGTTCTTC.

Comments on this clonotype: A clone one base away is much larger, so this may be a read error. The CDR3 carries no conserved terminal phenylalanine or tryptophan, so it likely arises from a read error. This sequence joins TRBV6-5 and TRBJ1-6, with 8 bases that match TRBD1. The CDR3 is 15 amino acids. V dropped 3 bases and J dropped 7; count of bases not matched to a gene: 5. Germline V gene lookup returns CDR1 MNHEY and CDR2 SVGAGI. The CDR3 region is CASSYSDRANSPLHI. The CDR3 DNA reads TGTGCCAGCAGTTATTCGGACAGGGCGAATTCACCCCTCCACATT.

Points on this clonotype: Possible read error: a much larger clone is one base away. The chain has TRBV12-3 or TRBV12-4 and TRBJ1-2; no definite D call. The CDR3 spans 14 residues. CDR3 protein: CASTKGGTVYGYAF. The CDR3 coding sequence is TGTGCCAGCACAAAAGGAGGCACAGTCTATGGCTACGCCTTC.

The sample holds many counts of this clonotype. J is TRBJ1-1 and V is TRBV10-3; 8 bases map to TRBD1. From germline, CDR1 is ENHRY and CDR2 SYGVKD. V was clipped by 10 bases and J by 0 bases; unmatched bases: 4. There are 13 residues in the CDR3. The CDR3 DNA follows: TGTGCCACATTGGGACAGGTGAACACTGAAGCTTTCTTT. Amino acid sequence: CATLGQVNTEAFF.

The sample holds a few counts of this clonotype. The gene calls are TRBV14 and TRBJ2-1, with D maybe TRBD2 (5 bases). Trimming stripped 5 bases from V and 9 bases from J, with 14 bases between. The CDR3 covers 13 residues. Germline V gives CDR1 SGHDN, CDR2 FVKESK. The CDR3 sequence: CASSGLLFGEQFF. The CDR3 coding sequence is TGTGCCAGCAGCGGACTTCTCTTCGGTGAGCAGTTCTTC.

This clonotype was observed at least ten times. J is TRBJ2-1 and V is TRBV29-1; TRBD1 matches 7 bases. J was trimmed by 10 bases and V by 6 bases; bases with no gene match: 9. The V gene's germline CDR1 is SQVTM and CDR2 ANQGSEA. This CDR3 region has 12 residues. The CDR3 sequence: CSVERTGSEQFF. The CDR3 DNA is TGCAGCGTAGAACGGACAGGCAGCGAGCAGTTCTTC.

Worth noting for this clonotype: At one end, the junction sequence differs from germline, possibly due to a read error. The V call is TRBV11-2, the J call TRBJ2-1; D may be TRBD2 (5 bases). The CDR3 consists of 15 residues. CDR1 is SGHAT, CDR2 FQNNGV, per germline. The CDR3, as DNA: TGTGCCAGTAGCTTGGCTGGAGGTGGGAACAATGAGCAGTTCTTC. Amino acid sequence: CASSLAGGGNNEQFF.

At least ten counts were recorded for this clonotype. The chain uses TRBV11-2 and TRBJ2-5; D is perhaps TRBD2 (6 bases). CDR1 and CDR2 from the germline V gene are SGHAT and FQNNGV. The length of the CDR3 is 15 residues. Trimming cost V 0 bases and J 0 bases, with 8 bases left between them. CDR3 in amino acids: CASSLDRLDQETQYF. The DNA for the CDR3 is TGTGCCAGCAGCTTAGACCGACTAGACCAAGAGACCCAGTACTTC. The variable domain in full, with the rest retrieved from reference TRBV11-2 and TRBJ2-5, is EAGVAQSPRYKIIEKRQSVAFWCNPISGHATLYWYQQILGQGPKLLIQFQNNGVVDDSQLPKDRFSAERLKGVDSTLKIQPAKLEDSAVYLCASSLDRLDQETQYFGPGTRLLVL.